Listed here are 2 T cell receptor beta chains from one sample, sequenced in a study of blood T cell repertoires in COVID-19. The protocol was immunoSEQ multiplex PCR, while the TCRdb copy is restricted to in-frame clones and leaves out a portion. The sample holds about 300,000 clones, roughly 86% seen once. Sequences were obtained from peripheral blood. The receptor source for this set is a woman aged 50 to 65 with acute or convalescent COVID-19.

The gene calls are TRBV19 and TRBJ1-2, with 12 bases lining up with TRBD1. In germline, CDR1 is LNHDA, CDR2 SQIVND (reference sequence). The V gene end was trimmed by 11 bases and the J gene end by 8 bases; junction bases not matched to a gene: 12. The CDR3 sequence is 14 residues long. CDR3 DNA: TGTGCCGGCTCCGACGGGACAGGGGGCAAGGGCTACACCTTC. This gives the protein CAGSDGTGGKGYTF.

The chain recombines TRBV3-1 (or the pseudogene TRBV3-2) with TRBJ1-4, with D perhaps matching TRBD1 (6 bases). The V gene's germline CDR1 is LGHDT and CDR2 YNNKEL (reference sequence). V lost 4 bases, J lost 6 bases, and 21 bases lay in between. The CDR3 sequence is 17 residues long. This CDR3 is CASSLRWGRLVYEKLFF. DNA for the CDR3: TGTGCCAGCAGCCTGAGATGGGGGCGCCTGGTTTATGAAAAACTGTTTTTT.